This entry concerns a single T cell receptor (beta chain). What antigen it recognizes has not been identified. Base qualities are not at hand, and no much larger clone is one base apart. The source of the sample is a study of blood T cells in healthy people across ages (dated by TCRdb to between 2014 and 2016). For the wider study: In model experiments, template switching captured about one uniquely barcoded TCR beta cDNA molecule for every two T cells. Age-related changes in TCR beta repertoire diversity were measured in the study by deep sequencing normalized with unique cDNA molecular identifiers. Donors were grouped into four age groups: young (average approximately 16 years), middle-aged (less than 40), aged (around 66) and long-lived (just over 80). Donors of different ages were randomly distributed across sequencing lanes to avoid experimental bias. Using the same blood draw, the study looked at two additional independent replicas of 1 million unique cDNA reads for two donors, one aged 18 to 30 and the other aged 80 or older.

Libraries were prepared through 5' RACE. Sequencing instrument: Illumina HiSeq 2500. The second PCR ran for roughly 6 to 11 cycles and used a J-beta primer mix along with a sample-barcoded 5' primer. A template-switch 5' adaptor carrying 12 random nucleotides introduced a unique molecular identifier onto each TCR beta cDNA molecule. Each sample yielded at least 2.5 million CDR3-containing paired-end reads. All of the RNA was converted into first-strand cDNA using the Mint cDNA synthesis kit, with a TRBC-specific oligonucleotide serving as the primer. Following uracil-DNA glycosylase treatment, a first 18-cycle PCR with universal primers M1SS and BC2_uni_R was performed on all cDNA. For the original study's pipeline: For normalization, 1 million high-quality reads were randomly selected from each sample, with every read carrying a distinct molecular identifier. Instead of being binned into consensus sequences, reads that shared molecular identifiers were thrown out. MiTCR, set to a Q25 quality threshold and the strictest error-elimination algorithm, was used for CDR3 identification, clonotype clustering and error correction. Lower-bound total TCR beta diversity was estimated with a nonparametric unseen species model using Euler transformation. TCRdb trimmed public reads at Q25 via fastp, called clones via MiXCR and kept in-frame beta chains. Rows merge per CDR3 protein into single entries with the most common DNA and genes. Clone size and V and J calls follow TCRdb, not the original study. For this sample there are some 750,000 distinct CDR3 sequences; around a fifth appear just once. 22% of the sample lies in the top ten.

The trim is 5 bases for V and 0 bases for J, with a gap of 12 bases between the germline ends. From the cysteine up to the phenylalanine, the CDR3 has a length of 15 residues. Only CDR3 DNA is held: 45 bases, read in frame from base 1. Findings and caveats that apply to the study as a whole: Estimates of total diversity based on one million sequenced T cells were regarded as lower bounds and as underestimates. Because the CMV infection status of the donors was unknown, age-related changes in expanded clonotypes may potentially have been confounded. Compared with the aged group, more naive CD4+ T cells, fewer expanded clones and increased TCR diversity were shown by the long-lived group, suggesting age selection. Observed TCR beta diversity per million T cells fell roughly linearly with age, and a significant reduction was already apparent by age around 40. A strong correlation was found between observed TCR beta diversity and the percentage of naive T cells measured by flow cytometry. Because profiling used bulk unsorted PBMCs, naive and antigen-experienced compartments could not be compared conclusively.

Systemically healthy Caucasian individuals from Russia, 39 in total and aged about 6 to 90 years, were included as donors. Around 10 milliliters of peripheral blood were drawn from each donor into EDTA-treated Vacutainer tubes. PBMCs were isolated by Ficoll-Paque density-gradient centrifugation, with at least 7 million obtained per sample. Total RNA, at least 6 micrograms per sample, was extracted from PBMCs with Trizol reagent. Naive CD45RAhigh/CD27high T cell percentages were measured by flow cytometry on a PBMC aliquot from every donor. Sequencing was carried out using blood. The sequence was collected from a man aged 65-85 years in good health. This chain joins TRBV12-3 or TRBV12-4 to TRBJ2-3; the D call could be TRBD1 or TRBD2, with each sharing 5 bases. CDR3 region: CASSRDGASTDTQYF. The DNA sequence is TGTGCCAGCAGTCGGGACGGAGCTAGCACAGATACGCAGTATTTT.